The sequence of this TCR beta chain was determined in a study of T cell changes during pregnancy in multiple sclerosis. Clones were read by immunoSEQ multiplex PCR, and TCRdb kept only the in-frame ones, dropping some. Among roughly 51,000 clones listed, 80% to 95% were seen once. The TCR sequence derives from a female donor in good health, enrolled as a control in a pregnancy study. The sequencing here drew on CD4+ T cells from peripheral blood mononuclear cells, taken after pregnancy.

In DNA, the CDR3 is TGTGCCAGCAGTTCCACTTATTCACGAGAGACCCAGTACTTC. Protein sequence: CASSSTYSRETQYF. The V gene is TRBV2, the J gene TRBJ2-5; D gene unclear. The CDR3 extends over 14 amino acids. The germline CDR1 and CDR2 sequences are SNHLY and FYNNEI. Trimming removed 5 bases at V and 4 bases at J, with 14 bases between. The whole variable domain, remainder taken from reference TRBV2 and TRBJ2-5, is EPEVTQTPSHQVTQMGQEVILRCVPISNHLYFYWYRQILGQKVEFLVSFYNNEISEKSEIFDDQFSVERPDGSNFTLKIRSTKLEDSAMYFCASSSTYSRETQYFGPGTRLLVL.